A single sample is the source of the 19 T cell receptor beta chains below, sequenced in a study of OX40 agonist ivuxolimab in advanced cancers. Library prep was done by the immunoSEQ multiplex PCR assay. TCRdb carries this immuneACCESS record with in-frame sequences only. Its versions omit some clonotypes, under half of them owing to an unresolved V gene in the studies checked, with the rest unexplained. This sample is represented by some 76,000 clones; 90% to 95% of them were singletons. In total, the top ten clones hold under 10% of the sample. The specimen was CD4+ or CD8+ T cells sorted from blood, collected in a trial of the OX40 agonist ivuxolimab. These receptors were collected from an adult with an advanced solid tumor such as melanoma, head and neck, liver or kidney cancer.

The rearrangement uses TRBV9 and TRBJ1-1; TRBD1 might be the D (6 bases). The ends were cut back, 0 bases at V and 1 base at J, with 13 bases in the middle. The CDR3 runs 16 residues. Germline loops: CDR1 SGDLS, CDR2 YYNGEE. CDR3 sequence reads: CASSVVWGPPNTEAFF. CDR3 DNA sequence: TGTGCCAGCAGCGTAGTGTGGGGGCCCCCGAACACTGAAGCTTTCTTT.

This chain links TRBV5-6 with TRBJ1-1, with D unclear. This CDR3 comprises 15 residues. The ends were cut back, 4 bases at V and 3 bases at J, with 16 bases in the middle. Germline CDR1 SGHDT, CDR2 YYEEEE. The CDR3 protein is CASSPMGGSDTEAFF. CDR3 DNA: TGTGCCAGCAGCCCAATGGGAGGTTCGGACACTGAAGCTTTCTTT. Full variable domain (rest looked up from reference TRBV5-6 and TRBJ1-1): DAGVTQSPTHLIKTRGQQVTLRCSPKSGHDTVSWYQQALGQGPQFIFQYYEEEERQRGNFPDRFSGHQFPNYSSELNVNALLLGDSALYLCASSPMGGSDTEAFFGQGTRLTVV.

The rearrangement links TRBV13 to TRBJ2-1, with D possibly being TRBD1 (5 bases). Deletions cut 3 bases from V and 8 bases from J, with 17 bases between. The germline V gene encodes CDR1 PRHDT and CDR2 FYEKMQ (reference sequence). The CDR3 spans 15 residues. CDR3 region: CASSLKGPRIDEQFF. In nucleotides, the CDR3 is TGTGCCAGCAGCTTGAAGGGGCCGCGGATTGATGAGCAGTTCTTC.

The chain is built from TRBV2 and TRBJ2-7; 8 nucleotides align to TRBD1. The germline gives CDR1 SNHLY, CDR2 FYNNEI. Losses at the gene ends were 6 bases for V and 1 base for J; bases not matched to a gene: 5. The CDR3 is 14 amino acids. The CDR3 nucleotides are TGTGCCAGCAGACAACAGGGGGAATCCTACGAGCAGTACTTC. Translated, it gives CASRQQGESYEQYF.

The rearrangement uses TRBV30 and TRBJ1-1; D call uncertain. Germline loops: CDR1 GTSNPN, CDR2 SVGIG (reference sequence). V lost 3 bases to trimming and J lost 6 bases, with 8 bases between them. The CDR3 spans 11 residues. The CDR3 reads CAWRGGAEAFF. The CDR3 nucleotides are TGTGCCTGGAGGGGCGGTGCTGAAGCTTTCTTT. The whole variable domain, remainder taken from reference TRBV30 and TRBJ1-1, is SQTIHQWPATLVQPVGSPLSLECTVEGTSNPNLYWYRQAAGRGLQLLFYSVGIGQISSEVPQNLSASRPQDRQFILSSKKLLLSDSGFYLCAWRGGAEAFFGQGTRLTVV.

The CDR3 coding sequence is TGTGCCAGCAGCGTAGGGGGCGGTCAGGGTGAGCAGTTCTTC. Its protein is CASSVGGGQGEQFF. The J gene is TRBJ2-1, the V gene TRBV9, with a tentative D call TRBD1 (5 bases). With 0 bases removed from V and 9 bases from J, the gap between germline ends came to 13 bases. The CDR3 length is 14 residues. Germline CDR1 reads SGDLS; CDR2 reads YYNGEE. Together with reference TRBV9 and TRBJ2-1, the CDR3 gives the full variable domain: DSGVTQTPKHLITATGQRVTLRCSPRSGDLSVYWYQQSLDQGLQFLIQYYNGEERAKGNILERFSAQQFPDLHSELNLSSLELGDSALYFCASSVGGGQGEQFFGPGTRLTVL.

This clone was seen a single time. V is TRBV15 and J is TRBJ2-2; D unresolved. Germline V CDR1 and CDR2: LNHNV, YYDKDF (reference sequence). Between the trimmed V and J ends, which lost 0 bases and 9 bases, there was a span of 2 bases. The CDR3 has 11 residues. CDR3 loop: CATSRDRELFF. The CDR3 DNA reads TGTGCCACCAGCAGAGATCGGGAGCTGTTTTTT.

This sequence joins TRBV4-1 and TRBJ2-1, with 7 bases identical to TRBD1. This CDR3 has 16 amino acids. Germline V gene lookup returns CDR1 MGHRA and CDR2 YSYEKL. V was clipped by 0 bases and J by 2 bases; unmatched bases: 4. The CDR3 here is CASSQEGRGTYNEQFF. CDR3 sequence (DNA): TGCGCCAGCAGCCAAGAGGGCAGGGGGACCTACAATGAGCAGTTCTTC.

This sequence joins TRBV27 and TRBJ2-5; 9 bases are a match to TRBD2. The assigned J gene may be wrong: the sequence end matches TRBJ2-7 better. The CDR3 spans 16 residues. Germline V gives CDR1 MNHEY, CDR2 SMNVEV (reference sequence). DNA for the CDR3: TGTGCCAGCAGTCCCTCTAGCGGGGAGGTCTGGGGCGAGCAGTACTTC. This translates into CASSPSSGEVWGEQYF.

The chain links TRBV4-1 to TRBJ2-7, with D possibly TRBD2 on 6 matching bases. This CDR3 spans 20 amino acids. Between the trimmed V and J ends, which lost 1 base and 1 base, there was a span of 26 bases. Germline V CDR1 and CDR2: MGHRA, YSYEKL. CDR3 protein: CASSQGWGRTLASWSYEQYF. The DNA for the CDR3 is TGCGCCAGCAGCCAAGGGTGGGGAAGGACACTAGCCAGTTGGTCCTACGAGCAGTACTTC.

This chain uses TRBV4-1 with TRBJ1-1, with D maybe TRBD1 (6 bases). Between the trimmed V and J ends, which lost 2 bases and 4 bases, there was a span of 8 bases. Germline CDR1 MGHRA, CDR2 YSYEKL. This CDR3 has 13 residues. The CDR3 DNA reads TGCGCCAGCAGCCAAACAGGGCCCACTGAAGCTTTCTTT. As protein: CASSQTGPTEAFF.

This chain connects TRBV5-1 to TRBJ1-4; tentatively, D is TRBD1 (6 bases). The V and J ends lost 0 bases and 0 bases respectively, with 9 bases between them. The CDR3 is 16 residues long. The germline V gene encodes CDR1 SGHRS and CDR2 YFSETQ. For the CDR3, the DNA is TGCGCCAGCAGCTTGGTGGAGGGGGCAACTAATGAAAAACTGTTTTTT. Protein product: CASSLVEGATNEKLFF.

The chain has TRBV27 and TRBJ2-1; 7 bases are shared with TRBD2. The CDR3 runs 17 residues. The V gene's germline CDR1 is MNHEY and CDR2 SMNVEV (reference sequence). The V segment lost 1 base and the J segment 0 bases; nucleotides outside the gene matches: 6. The CDR3 reads CASSLFPGLHSYNEQFF. DNA for the CDR3: TGTGCCAGCAGTTTATTCCCGGGACTACACTCCTACAATGAGCAGTTCTTC.

V usage is TRBV14 and J usage is TRBJ1-2; D not resolved. V was trimmed by 6 bases and J by 0 bases, leaving 14 bases between them. CDR3 size: 15 residues. CDR1 is SGHDN, CDR2 FVKESK, per germline. The CDR3 bases are TGTGCCAGCAGTCTAACACCAGTCACTAACTATGGCTACACCTTC. It specifies CASSLTPVTNYGYTF. The entire variable domain, with the rest obtained from reference TRBV14 and TRBJ1-2, is as follows: EAGVTQFPSHSVIEKGQTVTLRCDPISGHDNLYWYRRVMGKEIKFLLHFVKESKQDESGMPNNRFLAERTGGTYSTLKVQPAELEDSGVYFCASSLTPVTNYGYTFGSGTRLTVV.

With regard to this clone: Sequence at one end of the junction differs from germline and may be a read error. The chain recombines TRBV6-1 with TRBJ1-1; D may be TRBD1 (6 bases). Germline CDR1 MNHNS, CDR2 SASEGT. This CDR3 has 14 amino acids. The DNA for the CDR3 is TGTGCCGGCAGGGGTCTCGCCCTTAACACTGAAGCTTTCTTT. Encoded protein: CAGRGLALNTEAFF.

CDR3 protein: CASSLDPETSHNEQFF. The CDR3 DNA is TGTGCCAGCAGCTTAGATCCCGAGACTAGTCACAATGAGCAGTTCTTC. The chain employs TRBV11-2 and TRBJ2-1, with a possible D match to TRBD2 (6 bases). The CDR3 consists of 16 residues. Germline CDR1 SGHAT, CDR2 FQNNGV. V was pared by 0 bases and J by 5 bases, with 14 bases between. The full variable domain, its missing parts supplied by reference TRBV11-2 and TRBJ2-1, is EAGVAQSPRYKIIEKRQSVAFWCNPISGHATLYWYQQILGQGPKLLIQFQNNGVVDDSQLPKDRFSAERLKGVDSTLKIQPAKLEDSAVYLCASSLDPETSHNEQFFGPGTRLTVL.

The V gene is TRBV10-3, the J gene TRBJ2-7; 7 bases map to TRBD1. CDR1 is ENHRY, CDR2 SYGVKD, per germline. With V trimmed by 8 bases and J by 1 base, 2 bases remained unmatched. The CDR3 is made up of 12 amino acids. The CDR3 bases are TGTGCCATCGGGGACAGTTCCTACGAGCAGTACTTC. This sequence encodes CAIGDSSYEQYF.

In DNA form, the CDR3 reads TGTGCCAGCAGCCCCGGGAGCGACAATGAAAAACTGTTTTTT. Its translation: CASSPGSDNEKLFF. The chain employs TRBV13 and TRBJ1-4; the D is unclear. Germline lookup yields CDR1 PRHDT and CDR2 FYEKMQ (reference sequence). The CDR3 sequence is 14 residues long. With 5 bases removed from V and 5 bases from J, the gap between germline ends came to 12 bases.

This sequence joins TRBV19 and TRBJ1-6; D is unresolved. The V end was cut by 6 bases, the J end by 8 bases, with 11 bases between. Germline V gives CDR1 LNHDA, CDR2 SQIVND (reference sequence). This CDR3 comprises 13 residues. Here the CDR3 DNA reads TGTGCCAGTAGAGCTGCTGGTGATTCACCCCTCCACTTT. Its protein product is CASRAAGDSPLHF.